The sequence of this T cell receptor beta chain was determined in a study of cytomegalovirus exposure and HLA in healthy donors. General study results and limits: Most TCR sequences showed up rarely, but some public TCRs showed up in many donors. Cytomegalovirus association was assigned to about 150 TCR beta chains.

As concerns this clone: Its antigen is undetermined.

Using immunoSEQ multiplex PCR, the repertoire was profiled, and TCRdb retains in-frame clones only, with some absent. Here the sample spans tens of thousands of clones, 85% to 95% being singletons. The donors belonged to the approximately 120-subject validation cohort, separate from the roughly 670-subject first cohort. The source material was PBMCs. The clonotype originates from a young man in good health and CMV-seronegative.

CDR3 amino acids: CAIRTSGGVGYGEQFF. CDR3 nucleotide sequence: TGTGCCATCAGGACTAGCGGGGGGGTAGGCTACGGGGAGCAGTTCTTC. The genes are TRBV10-3 and TRBJ2-1, with 14 nucleotides matching TRBD2. This CDR3 is built from 16 residues. V lost 6 bases to trimming and J lost 10 bases; unmatched junction nucleotides: 11. From germline, CDR1 is ENHRY and CDR2 SYGVKD.